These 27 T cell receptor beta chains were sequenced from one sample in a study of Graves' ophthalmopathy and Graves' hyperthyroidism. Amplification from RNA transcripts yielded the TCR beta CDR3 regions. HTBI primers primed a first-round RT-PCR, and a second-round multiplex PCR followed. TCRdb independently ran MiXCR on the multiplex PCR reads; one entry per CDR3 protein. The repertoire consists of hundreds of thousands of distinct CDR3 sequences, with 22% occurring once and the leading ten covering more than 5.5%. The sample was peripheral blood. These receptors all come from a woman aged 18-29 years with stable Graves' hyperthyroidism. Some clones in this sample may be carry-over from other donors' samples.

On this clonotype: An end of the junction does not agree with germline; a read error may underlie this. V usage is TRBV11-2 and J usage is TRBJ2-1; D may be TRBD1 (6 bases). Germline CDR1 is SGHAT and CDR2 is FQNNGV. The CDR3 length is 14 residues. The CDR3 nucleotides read TGCGCCAGCAGCCCGGACAGAACCTACAATGAGAAGTTCTTC. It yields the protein CASSPDRTYNEKFF. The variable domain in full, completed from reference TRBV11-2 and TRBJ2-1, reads EAGVAQSPRYKIIEKRQSVAFWCNPISGHATLYWYQQILGQGPKLLIQFQNNGVVDDSQLPKDRFSAERLKGVDSTLKIQPAKLEDSAVYLCASSPDRTYNEKFFGPGTRLTVL.

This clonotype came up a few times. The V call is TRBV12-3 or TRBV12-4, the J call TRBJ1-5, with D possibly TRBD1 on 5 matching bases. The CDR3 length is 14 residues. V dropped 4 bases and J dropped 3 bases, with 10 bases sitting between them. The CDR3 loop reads CASSSTDPNQPQHF. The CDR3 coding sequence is TGTGCCAGCAGTTCGACAGACCCCAATCAGCCCCAGCATTTT.

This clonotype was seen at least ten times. The CDR3 loop reads CSAGGQGRETQYF. Here the CDR3 DNA reads TGCAGTGCCGGAGGACAGGGCCGGGAGACCCAGTACTTC. The chain recombines TRBV20-1 with TRBJ2-5; TRBD1 matches 8 bases. The CDR3 is 13 residues long. Germline values: CDR1 DFQATT, CDR2 SNEGSKA (reference sequence). V lost 6 bases and J lost 5; bases outside the gene matches: 8.

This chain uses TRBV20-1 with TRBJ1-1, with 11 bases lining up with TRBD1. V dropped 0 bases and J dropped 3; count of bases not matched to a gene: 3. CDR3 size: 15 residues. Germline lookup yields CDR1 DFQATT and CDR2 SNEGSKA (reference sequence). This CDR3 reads CSARDPGQGDTEAFF. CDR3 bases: TGCAGTGCTAGAGACCCGGGACAGGGGGACACTGAAGCTTTCTTT.

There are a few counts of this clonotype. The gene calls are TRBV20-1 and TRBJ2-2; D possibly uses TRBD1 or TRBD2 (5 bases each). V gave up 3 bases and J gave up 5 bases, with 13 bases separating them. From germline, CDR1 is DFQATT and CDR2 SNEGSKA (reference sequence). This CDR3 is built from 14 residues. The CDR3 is CSARVGTGTGELFF. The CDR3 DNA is TGCAGTGCTAGGGTGGGGACCGGGACCGGGGAGCTGTTTTTT.

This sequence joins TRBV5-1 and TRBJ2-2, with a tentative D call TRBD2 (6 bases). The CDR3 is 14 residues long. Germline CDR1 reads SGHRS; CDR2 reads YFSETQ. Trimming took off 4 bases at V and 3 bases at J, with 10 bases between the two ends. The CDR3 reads CASSGVADTGELFF. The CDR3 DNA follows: TGCGCCAGCAGCGGGGTAGCGGACACCGGGGAGCTGTTTTTT.

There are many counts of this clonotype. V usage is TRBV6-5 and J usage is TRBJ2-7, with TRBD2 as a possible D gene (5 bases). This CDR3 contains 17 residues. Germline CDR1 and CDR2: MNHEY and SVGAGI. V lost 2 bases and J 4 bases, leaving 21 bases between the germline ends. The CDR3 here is CASSYEMRDRSKYEQYF. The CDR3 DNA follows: TGTGCCAGCAGTTACGAAATGAGGGATAGGAGCAAGTACGAGCAGTACTTC.

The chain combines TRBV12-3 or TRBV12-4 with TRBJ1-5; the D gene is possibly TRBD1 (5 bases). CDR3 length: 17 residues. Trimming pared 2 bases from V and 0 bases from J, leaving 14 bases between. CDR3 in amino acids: CASSLRRRQYSNQPQHF. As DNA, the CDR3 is TGTGCCAGCAGTTTAAGAAGACGACAGTATAGCAATCAGCCCCAGCATTTT.

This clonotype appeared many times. The CDR3 DNA follows: TGTGCCAGTAGTGCAGGATTCTACGAGCAGTACTTC. Protein sequence: CASSAGFYEQYF. V and J are TRBV19 and TRBJ2-7; D is unclear. Germline CDR1 LNHDA, CDR2 SQIVND (reference sequence). The CDR3 has 12 residues. With 5 bases removed from V and 3 bases from J, the gap between germline ends came to 8 bases.

CDR3 DNA: TGTGCCAGCATCGGGACCGGGGAGCTGTTTTTT. It codes for CASIGTGELFF. This sequence joins TRBV2 and TRBJ2-2; D is undetermined. V lost 7 bases and J lost 5, with 5 bases in between. Germline V gene sequence: CDR1 SNHLY, CDR2 FYNNEI. CDR3 length: 11 residues.

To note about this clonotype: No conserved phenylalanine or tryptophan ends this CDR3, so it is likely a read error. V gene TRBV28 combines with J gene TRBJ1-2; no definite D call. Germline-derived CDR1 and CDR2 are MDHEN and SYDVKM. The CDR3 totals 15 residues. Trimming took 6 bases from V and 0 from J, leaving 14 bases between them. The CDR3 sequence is CASRTVEGANYGYTV. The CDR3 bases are TGTGCCAGCAGGACGGTCGAGGGTGCTAACTATGGCTACACCGTC.

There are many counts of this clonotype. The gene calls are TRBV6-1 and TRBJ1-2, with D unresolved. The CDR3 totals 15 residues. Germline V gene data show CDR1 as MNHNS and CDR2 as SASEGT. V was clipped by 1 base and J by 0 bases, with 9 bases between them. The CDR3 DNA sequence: TGTGCCAGCAGTGAAGGACTGAGTTCTAACTATGGCTACACCTTC. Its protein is CASSEGLSSNYGYTF.

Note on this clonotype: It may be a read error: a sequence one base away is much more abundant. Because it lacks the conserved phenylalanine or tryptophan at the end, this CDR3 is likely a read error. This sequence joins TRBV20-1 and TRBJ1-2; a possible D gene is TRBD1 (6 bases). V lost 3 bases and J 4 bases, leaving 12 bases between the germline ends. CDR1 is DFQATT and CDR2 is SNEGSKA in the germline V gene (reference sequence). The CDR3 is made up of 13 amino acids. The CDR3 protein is CSARIGGSYGYTY. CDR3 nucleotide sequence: TGCAGTGCTAGGATAGGGGGAAGCTATGGCTACACCTAC.

CDR3 protein: CASSLEPAAGGRSPLHF. The CDR3, as DNA: TGCGCCAGCAGCTTGGAGCCCGCGGCAGGGGGCCGCTCACCCCTCCACTTT. The gene calls are TRBV5-1 and TRBJ1-6, with TRBD1 matching 8 bases. From germline, CDR1 is SGHRS and CDR2 YFSETQ. CDR3 length: 17 amino acids. V trimming: 0 bases; J trimming: 10 bases; junction bases outside the gene matches: 12.

This CDR3 is CASRQPGDPPGYTF. CDR3 nucleotides: TGTGCCAGCAGGCAACCGGGGGATCCACCCGGCTACACCTTC. The chain has TRBV6-1 and TRBJ1-2; D is perhaps TRBD1 (5 bases). V was shortened by 6 bases and J by 8 bases, with 19 bases between the two germline ends. The CDR3 is made up of 14 amino acids. Germline-derived CDR1 and CDR2 are MNHNS and SASEGT.

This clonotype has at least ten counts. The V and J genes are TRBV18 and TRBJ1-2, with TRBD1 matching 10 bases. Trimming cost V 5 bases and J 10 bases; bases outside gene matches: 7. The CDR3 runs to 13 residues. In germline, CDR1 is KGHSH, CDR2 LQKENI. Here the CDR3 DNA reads TGTGCCAGCTCAGACCGGGGACAGGGGTACTACACCTTC. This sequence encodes CASSDRGQGYYTF.

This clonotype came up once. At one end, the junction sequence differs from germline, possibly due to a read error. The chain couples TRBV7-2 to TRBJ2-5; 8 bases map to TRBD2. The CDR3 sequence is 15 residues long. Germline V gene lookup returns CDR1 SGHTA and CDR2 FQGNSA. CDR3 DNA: TGTGCCAGCAGCACCCAGCGGGGGCCCCAAAAGACCCAGTACTTC. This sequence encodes CASSTQRGPQKTQYF.

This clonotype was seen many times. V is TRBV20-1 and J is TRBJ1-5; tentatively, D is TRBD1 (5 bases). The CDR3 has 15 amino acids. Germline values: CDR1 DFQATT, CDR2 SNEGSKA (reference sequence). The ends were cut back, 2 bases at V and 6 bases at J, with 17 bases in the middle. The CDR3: CSARSGQGGSQPQHF. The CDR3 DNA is TGCAGTGCTAGAAGTGGGCAGGGAGGGAGTCAGCCCCAGCATTTT.

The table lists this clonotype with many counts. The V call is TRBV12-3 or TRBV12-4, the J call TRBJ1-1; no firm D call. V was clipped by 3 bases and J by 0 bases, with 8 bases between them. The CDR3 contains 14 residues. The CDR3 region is CASSFRRMNTEAFF. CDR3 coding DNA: TGTGCCAGCAGTTTCCGCAGGATGAACACTGAAGCTTTCTTT.

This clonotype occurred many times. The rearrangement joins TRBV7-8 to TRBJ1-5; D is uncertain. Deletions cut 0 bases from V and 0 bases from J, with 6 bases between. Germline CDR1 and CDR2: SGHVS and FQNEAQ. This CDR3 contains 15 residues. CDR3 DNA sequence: TGTGCCAGCAGCTTAGCAGGGATTAGCAATCAGCCCCAGCATTTT. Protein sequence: CASSLAGISNQPQHF.

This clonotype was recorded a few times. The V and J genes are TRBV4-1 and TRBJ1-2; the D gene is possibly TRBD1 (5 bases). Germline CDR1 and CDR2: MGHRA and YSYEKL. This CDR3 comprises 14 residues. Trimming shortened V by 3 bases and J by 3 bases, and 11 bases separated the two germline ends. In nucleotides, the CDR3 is TGCGCCAGCAGCCAGATCCAGGGTTACTATGGCTACACCTTC. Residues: CASSQIQGYYGYTF.

The CDR3 region has the DNA TGTGCCAGCAGTGGTTGGGGGACTAGCTACGAGCAGTACTTC. As protein: CASSGWGTSYEQYF. The chain carries TRBV6-1 and TRBJ2-7, with 8 bases that match TRBD2. CDR3 length: 14 amino acids. J lost 3 bases, V lost 4 bases, and 5 bases had no gene match. CDR1 MNHNS and CDR2 SASEGT come from the germline V gene.

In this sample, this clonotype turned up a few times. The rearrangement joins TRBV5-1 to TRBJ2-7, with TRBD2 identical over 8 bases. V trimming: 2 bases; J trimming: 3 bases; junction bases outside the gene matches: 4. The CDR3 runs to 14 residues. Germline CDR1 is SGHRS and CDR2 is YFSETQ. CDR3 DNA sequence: TGCGCCAGCAGCTTTCGCCTAGCGGGCTACGAGCAGTACTTC. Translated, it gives CASSFRLAGYEQYF. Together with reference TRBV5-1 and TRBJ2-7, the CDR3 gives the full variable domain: KAGVTQTPRYLIKTRGQQVTLSCSPISGHRSVSWYQQTPGQGLQFLFEYFSETQRNKGNFPGRFSGRQFSNSRSEMNVSTLELGDSALYLCASSFRLAGYEQYFGPGTRLTVT.

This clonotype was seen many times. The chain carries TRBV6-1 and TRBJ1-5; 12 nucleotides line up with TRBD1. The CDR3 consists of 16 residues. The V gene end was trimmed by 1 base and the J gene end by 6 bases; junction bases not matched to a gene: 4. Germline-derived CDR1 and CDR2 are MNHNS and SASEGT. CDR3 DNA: TGTGCCAGCAGTGAAGAACCGGGACAGGGGGCTCAGCCCCAGCATTTT. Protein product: CASSEEPGQGAQPQHF.

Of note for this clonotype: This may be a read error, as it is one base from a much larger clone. The CDR3 sequence is CSGSRTGEPCF. The CDR3 nucleotides read TGCAGCGGTTCGAGGACCGGGGAGCCGTGTTTT. The V gene is TRBV29-1, the J gene TRBJ2-2; a possible D gene is TRBD2 (5 bases). This CDR3 comprises 11 residues. In germline, CDR1 is SQVTM, CDR2 ANQGSEA.

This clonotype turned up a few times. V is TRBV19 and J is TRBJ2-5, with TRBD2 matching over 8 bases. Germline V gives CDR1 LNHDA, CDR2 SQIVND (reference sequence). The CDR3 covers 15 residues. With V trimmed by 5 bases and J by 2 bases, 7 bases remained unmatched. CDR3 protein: CASSSRLARQETQYF. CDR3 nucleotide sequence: TGTGCCAGTAGTTCCCGACTAGCGCGGCAAGAGACCCAGTACTTC.

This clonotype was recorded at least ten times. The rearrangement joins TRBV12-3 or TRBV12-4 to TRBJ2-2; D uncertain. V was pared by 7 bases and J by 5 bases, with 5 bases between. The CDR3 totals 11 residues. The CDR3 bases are TGTGCCAGCATCCTTACCGGGGAGCTGTTTTTT. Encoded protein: CASILTGELFF.